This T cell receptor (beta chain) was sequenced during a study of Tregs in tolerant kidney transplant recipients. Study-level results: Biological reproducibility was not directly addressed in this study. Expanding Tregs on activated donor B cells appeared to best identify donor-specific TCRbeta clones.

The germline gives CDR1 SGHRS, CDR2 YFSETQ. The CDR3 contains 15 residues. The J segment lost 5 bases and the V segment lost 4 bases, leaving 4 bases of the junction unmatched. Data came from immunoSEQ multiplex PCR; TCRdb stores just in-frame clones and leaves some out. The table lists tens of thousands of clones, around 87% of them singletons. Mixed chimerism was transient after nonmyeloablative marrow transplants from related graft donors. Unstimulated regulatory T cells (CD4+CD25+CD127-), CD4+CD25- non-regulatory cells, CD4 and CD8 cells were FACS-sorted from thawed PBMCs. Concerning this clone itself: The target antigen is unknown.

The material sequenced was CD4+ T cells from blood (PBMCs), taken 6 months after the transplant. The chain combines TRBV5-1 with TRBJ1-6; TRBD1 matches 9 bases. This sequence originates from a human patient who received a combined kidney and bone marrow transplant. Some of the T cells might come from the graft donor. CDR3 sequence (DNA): TGCGCCAGCAGCAGGGACAGGGTCCATAATTCACCCCTCCACTTT. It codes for CASSRDRVHNSPLHF.